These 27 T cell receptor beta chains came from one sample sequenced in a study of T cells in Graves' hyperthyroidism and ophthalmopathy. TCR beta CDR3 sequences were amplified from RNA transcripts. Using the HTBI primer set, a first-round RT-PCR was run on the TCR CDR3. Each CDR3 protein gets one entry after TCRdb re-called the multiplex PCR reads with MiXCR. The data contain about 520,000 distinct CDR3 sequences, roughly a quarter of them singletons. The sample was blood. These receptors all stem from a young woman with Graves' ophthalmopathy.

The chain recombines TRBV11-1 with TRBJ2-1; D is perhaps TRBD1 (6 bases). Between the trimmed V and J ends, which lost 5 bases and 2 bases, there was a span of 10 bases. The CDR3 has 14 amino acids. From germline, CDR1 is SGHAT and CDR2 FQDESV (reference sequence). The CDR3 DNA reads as TGTGCCAGCAGCCCTCGGACAGCCTACAATGAGCAGTTCTTC. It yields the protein CASSPRTAYNEQFF.

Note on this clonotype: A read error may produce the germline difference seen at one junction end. DNA for the CDR3: TGTGCCTGGAGGCATCGGGGGCTATGGTTT. It encodes CAWRHRGLWF. The rearrangement joins TRBV30 to TRBJ1-1; weak D call: TRBD1 (6 bases). Per germline, CDR1 GTSNPN and CDR2 SVGIG (reference sequence). This CDR3 is built from 10 residues. Full variable domain (outside the CDR3, taken from reference TRBV30 and TRBJ1-1): SQTIHQWPATLVQPVGSPLSLECTVEGTSNPNLYWYRQAAGRGLQLLFYSVGIGQISSEVPQNLSASRPQDRQFILSSKKLLLSDSGFYLCAWRHRGLWFGQGTRLTVV.

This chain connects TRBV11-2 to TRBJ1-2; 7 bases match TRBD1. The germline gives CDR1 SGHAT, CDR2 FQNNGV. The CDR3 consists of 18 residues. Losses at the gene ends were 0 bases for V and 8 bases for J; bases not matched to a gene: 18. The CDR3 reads CASSLEWGQRGGGYGYTF. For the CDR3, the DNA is TGTGCCAGCAGCTTAGAATGGGGACAGCGAGGAGGGGGCTACGGCTACACCTTC.

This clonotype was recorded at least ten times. CDR3 coding DNA: TGCAGTGCTCCGGGACAGGGGGACGAAGAGACCCAGTACTTC. Translation gives CSAPGQGDEETQYF. The chain joins TRBV20-1 to TRBJ2-5; 11 positions match TRBD1. This CDR3 has 14 residues. Trimming cost V 5 bases and J 3 bases; bases outside gene matches: 5. Germline values: CDR1 DFQATT, CDR2 SNEGSKA (reference sequence).

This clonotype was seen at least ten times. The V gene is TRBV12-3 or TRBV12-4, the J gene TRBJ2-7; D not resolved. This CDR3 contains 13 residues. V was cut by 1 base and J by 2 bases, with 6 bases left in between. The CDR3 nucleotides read TGTGCCAGCAGTTTAGGGCCTACCTACGAGCAGTACTTC. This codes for CASSLGPTYEQYF.

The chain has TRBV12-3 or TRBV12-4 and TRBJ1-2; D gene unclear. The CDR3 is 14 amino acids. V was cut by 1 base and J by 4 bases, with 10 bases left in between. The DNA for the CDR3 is TGTGCCAGCAGTTTAGTAGGGAGCGTCTATGGCTACACCTTC. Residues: CASSLVGSVYGYTF.

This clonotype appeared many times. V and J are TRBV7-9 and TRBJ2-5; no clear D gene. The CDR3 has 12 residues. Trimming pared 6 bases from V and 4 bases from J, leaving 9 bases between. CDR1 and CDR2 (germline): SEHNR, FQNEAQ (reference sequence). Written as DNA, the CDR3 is TGTGCCAGCAGTGGGATTCGAGAGACCCAGTACTTC. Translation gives CASSGIRETQYF. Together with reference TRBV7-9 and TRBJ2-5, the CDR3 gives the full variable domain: DTGVSQNPRHKITKRGQNVTFRCDPISEHNRLYWYRQTLGQGPEFLTYFQNEAQLEKSRLLSDRFSAERPKGSFSTLEIQRTEQGDSAMYLCASSGIRETQYFGPGTRLLVL.

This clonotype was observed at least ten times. CDR3 nucleotides: TGTGCCAGCTCACCACCGAGTTCCCCAGAGACCCAGTACTTC. Amino acid sequence: CASSPPSSPETQYF. The chain is built from TRBV18 and TRBJ2-5; D ambiguous. Trimming pared 0 bases from V and 4 bases from J, leaving 9 bases between. The CDR3 is 14 residues long. Germline V CDR1 and CDR2: KGHSH, LQKENI.

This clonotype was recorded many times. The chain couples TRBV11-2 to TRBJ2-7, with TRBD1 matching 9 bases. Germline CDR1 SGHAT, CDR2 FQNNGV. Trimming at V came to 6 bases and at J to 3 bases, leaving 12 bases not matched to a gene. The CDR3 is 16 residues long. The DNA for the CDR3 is TGTGCCAGCAGTTTTTTACCGGGACAGGGAGACTACGAGCAGTACTTC. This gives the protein CASSFLPGQGDYEQYF.

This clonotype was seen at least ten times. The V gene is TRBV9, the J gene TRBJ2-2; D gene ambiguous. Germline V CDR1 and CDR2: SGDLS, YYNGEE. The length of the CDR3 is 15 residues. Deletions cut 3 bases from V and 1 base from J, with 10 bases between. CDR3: CASSAFGKNTGELFF. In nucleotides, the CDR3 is TGTGCCAGCAGCGCATTTGGCAAGAACACCGGGGAGCTGTTTTTT.

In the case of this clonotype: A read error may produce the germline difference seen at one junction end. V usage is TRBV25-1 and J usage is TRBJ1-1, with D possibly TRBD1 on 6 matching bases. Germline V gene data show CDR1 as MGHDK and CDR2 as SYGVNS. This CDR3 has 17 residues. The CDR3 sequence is CAGSSNGRGALNTEAFF. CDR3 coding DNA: TGTGCCGGCAGTTCCAATGGGCGGGGGGCGCTTAACACTGAAGCTTTCTTT.

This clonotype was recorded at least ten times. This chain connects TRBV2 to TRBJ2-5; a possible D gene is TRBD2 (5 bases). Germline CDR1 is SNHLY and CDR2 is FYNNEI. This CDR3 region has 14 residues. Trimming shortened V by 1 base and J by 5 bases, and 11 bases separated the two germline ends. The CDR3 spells CASSEGPGIETQYF. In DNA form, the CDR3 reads TGTGCCAGCAGTGAAGGGCCGGGGATTGAGACCCAGTACTTC. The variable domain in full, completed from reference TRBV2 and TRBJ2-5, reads EPEVTQTPSHQVTQMGQEVILRCVPISNHLYFYWYRQILGQKVEFLVSFYNNEISEKSEIFDDQFSVERPDGSNFTLKIRSTKLEDSAMYFCASSEGPGIETQYFGPGTRLLVL.

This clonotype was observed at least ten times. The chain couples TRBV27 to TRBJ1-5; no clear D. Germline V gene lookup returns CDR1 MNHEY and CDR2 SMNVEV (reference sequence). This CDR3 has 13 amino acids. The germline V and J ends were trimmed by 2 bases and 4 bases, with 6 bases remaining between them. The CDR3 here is CASSLMRNQPQHF. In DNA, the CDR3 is TGTGCCAGCAGTTTAATGCGGAATCAGCCCCAGCATTTT.

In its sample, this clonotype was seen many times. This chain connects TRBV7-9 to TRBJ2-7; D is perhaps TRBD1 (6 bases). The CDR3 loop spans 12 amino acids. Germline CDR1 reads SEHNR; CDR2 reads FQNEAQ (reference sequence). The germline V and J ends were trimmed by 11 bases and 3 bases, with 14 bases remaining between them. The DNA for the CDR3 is TGTGCCGTTAGACAGGCGGACTACGAGCAGTACTTC. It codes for CAVRQADYEQYF.

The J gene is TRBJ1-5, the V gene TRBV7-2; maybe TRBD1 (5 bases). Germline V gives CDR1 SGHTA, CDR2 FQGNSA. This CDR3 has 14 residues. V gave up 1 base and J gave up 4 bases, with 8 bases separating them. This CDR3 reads CASSLDRRNQPQHF. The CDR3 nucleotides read TGTGCCAGCAGCTTAGACAGGCGTAATCAGCCCCAGCATTTT.

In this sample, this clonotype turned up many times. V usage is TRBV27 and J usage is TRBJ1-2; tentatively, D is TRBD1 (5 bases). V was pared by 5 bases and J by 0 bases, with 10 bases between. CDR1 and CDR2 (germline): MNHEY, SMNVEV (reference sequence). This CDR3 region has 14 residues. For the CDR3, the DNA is TGTGCCAGCAGTCTAGACAGAGCTAACTATGGCTACACCTTC. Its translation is CASSLDRANYGYTF.

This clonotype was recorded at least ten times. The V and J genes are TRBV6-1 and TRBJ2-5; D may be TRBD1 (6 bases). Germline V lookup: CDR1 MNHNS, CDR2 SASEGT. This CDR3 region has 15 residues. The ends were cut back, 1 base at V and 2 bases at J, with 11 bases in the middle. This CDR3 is CASSEVVGQQETQYF. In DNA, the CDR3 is TGTGCCAGCAGTGAAGTTGTAGGACAGCAAGAGACCCAGTACTTC.

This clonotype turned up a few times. CDR3 loop: CASSYPQGEETQYF. The CDR3 region has the DNA TGTGCCAGCAGTTACCCTCAGGGGGAAGAGACCCAGTACTTC. The chain is built from TRBV6-2 or TRBV6-3 and TRBJ2-5; 7 nucleotides line up with TRBD1. This CDR3 has 14 residues. The germline gives CDR1 MNHEY, CDR2 SVGEGT. Unmatched junction bases numbered 3, after V lost 2 bases and J lost 3 bases.

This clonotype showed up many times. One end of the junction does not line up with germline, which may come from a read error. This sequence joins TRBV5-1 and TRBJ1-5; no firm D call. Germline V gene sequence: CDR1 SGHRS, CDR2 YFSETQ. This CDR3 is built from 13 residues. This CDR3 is CASSLRGDQPQHF. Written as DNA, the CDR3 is TGTGCCAGCAGTTTACGGGGTGATCAGCCCCAGCATTTT.

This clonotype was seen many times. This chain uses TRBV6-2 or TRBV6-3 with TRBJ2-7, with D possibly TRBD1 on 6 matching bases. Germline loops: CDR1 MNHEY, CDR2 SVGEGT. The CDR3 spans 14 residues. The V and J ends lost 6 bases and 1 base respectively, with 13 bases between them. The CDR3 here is CASRQGTSSYEQYF. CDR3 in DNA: TGTGCCAGCAGACAGGGAACATCGTCCTACGAGCAGTACTTC.

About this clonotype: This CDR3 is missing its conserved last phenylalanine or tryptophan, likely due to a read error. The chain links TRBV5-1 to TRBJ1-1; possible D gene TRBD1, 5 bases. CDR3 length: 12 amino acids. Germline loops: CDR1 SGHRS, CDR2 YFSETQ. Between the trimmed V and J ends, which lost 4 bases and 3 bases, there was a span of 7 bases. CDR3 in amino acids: CASSRGDTEAFY. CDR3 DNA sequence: TGCGCCAGCAGCCGAGGGGACACTGAAGCTTTCTAT.

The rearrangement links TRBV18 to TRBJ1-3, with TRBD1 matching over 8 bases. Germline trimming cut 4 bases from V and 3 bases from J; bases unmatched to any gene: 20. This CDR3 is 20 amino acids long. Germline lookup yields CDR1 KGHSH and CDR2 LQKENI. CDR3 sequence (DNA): TGTGCCAGCTCACTCTACGCCGAGGGACAGGTCCACTACTTTGGAAACACCATATATTTT. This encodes CASSLYAEGQVHYFGNTIYF.

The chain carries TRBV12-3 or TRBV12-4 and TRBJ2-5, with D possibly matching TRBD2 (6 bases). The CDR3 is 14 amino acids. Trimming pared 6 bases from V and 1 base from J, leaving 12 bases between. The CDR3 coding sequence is TGTGCCAGCAGACGCCCGGGACTCCAAGAGACCCAGTACTTC. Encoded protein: CASRRPGLQETQYF.

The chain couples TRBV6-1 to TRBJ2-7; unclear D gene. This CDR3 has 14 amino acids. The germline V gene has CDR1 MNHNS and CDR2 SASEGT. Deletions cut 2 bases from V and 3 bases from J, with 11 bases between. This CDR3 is CASSEPQTYYEQYF. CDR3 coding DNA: TGTGCCAGCAGTGAACCTCAGACATACTACGAGCAGTACTTC.

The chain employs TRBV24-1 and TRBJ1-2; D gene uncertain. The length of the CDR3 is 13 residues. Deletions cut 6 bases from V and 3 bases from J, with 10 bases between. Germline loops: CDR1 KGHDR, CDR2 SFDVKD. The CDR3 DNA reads TGTGCCACCAGTAAAACAAGTGACTATGGCTACACCTTC. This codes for CATSKTSDYGYTF.

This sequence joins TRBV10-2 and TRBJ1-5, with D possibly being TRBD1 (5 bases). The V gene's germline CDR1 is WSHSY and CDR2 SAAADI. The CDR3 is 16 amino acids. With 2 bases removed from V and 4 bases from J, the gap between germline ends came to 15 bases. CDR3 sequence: CASSEVSGQGNQPQHF. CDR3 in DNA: TGCGCCAGCAGTGAGGTCTCGGGGCAGGGAAATCAGCCCCAGCATTTT.

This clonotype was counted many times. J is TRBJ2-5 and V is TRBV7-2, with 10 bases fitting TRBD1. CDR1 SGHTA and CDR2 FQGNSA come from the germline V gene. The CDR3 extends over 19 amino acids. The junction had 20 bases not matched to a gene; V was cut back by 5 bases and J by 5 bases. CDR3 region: CASSPLGQGIPPVFETQYF. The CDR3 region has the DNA TGTGCCAGCAGCCCCCTGGGACAGGGGATACCCCCCGTGTTTGAGACCCAGTACTTC.